The clone carrying this T cell receptor (beta chain) was recorded at least ten times. The antigen is undetermined. The data stem from a study of T cells after yellow fever vaccination. Findings and caveats of the study: There was a possibility that FACS-sorted repertoires contained abundant clonotypes contaminating from the bulk population. Though weaker, the secondary response peaked faster, on day 5 versus 15. Booster samples showed a return of most primary-vaccination clones (around 96% CD4, approximately 85% CD8).

Via MiXCR, TCRdb re-called the 5' RACE reads, giving one row per CDR3 protein. The sample includes 300,000 to 350,000 distinct CDR3 sequences, approximately 4% of them seen just once. Germline CDR1 and CDR2: KGHSH and LQKENI. V lost 6 bases, J lost 4 bases, and 9 bases stayed unmatched. This CDR3 is built from 15 residues. The specimen comprised PBMCs, sampled 15 days after the yellow fever booster vaccination. The TCR was taken from a man in his late teens or twenties who received the YFV17D yellow fever vaccine. The chain has TRBV18 and TRBJ1-5, with 7 bases that match TRBD1. In DNA, the CDR3 is TGTGCCAGCTCCCCCAGGGGGGGCGGAAATCAGCCCCAGCATTTT. This sequence encodes CASSPRGGGNQPQHF. The whole variable domain, remainder taken from reference TRBV18 and TRBJ1-5, is NAGVMQNPRHLVRRRGQEARLRCSPMKGHSHVYWYRQLPEEGLKFMVYLQKENIIDESGMPKERFSAEFPKEGPSILRIQQVVRGDSAAYFCASSPRGGGNQPQHFGDGTRLSIL.